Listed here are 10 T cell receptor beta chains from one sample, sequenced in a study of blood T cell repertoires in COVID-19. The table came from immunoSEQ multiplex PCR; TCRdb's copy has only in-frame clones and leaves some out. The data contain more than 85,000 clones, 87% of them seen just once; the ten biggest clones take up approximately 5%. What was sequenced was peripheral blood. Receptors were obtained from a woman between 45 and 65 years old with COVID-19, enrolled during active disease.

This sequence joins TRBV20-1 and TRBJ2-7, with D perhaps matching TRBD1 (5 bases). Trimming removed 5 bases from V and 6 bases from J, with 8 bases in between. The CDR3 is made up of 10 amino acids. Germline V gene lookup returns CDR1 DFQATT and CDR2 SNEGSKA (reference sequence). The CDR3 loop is CSASTGEQYF. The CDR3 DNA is TGCAGTGCTTCTACAGGCGAGCAGTACTTC.

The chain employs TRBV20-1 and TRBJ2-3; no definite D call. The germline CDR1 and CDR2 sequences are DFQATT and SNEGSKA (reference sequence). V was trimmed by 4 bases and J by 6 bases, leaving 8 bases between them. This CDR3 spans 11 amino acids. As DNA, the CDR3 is TGCAGTGCTACCATGTCCGATACGCAGTATTTT. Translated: CSATMSDTQYF.

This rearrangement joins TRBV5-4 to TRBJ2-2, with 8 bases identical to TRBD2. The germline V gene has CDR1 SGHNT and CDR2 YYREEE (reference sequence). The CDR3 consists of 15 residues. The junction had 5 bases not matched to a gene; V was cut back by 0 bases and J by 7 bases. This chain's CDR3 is CASSLARGAGGELFF. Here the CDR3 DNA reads TGTGCCAGCAGCTTGGCGCGGGGGGCTGGCGGGGAGCTGTTTTTT.

DNA for the CDR3: TGCGCCAAAGGACAATCCCAGTACTTC. Translated: CAKGQSQYF. This chain connects TRBV10-1 to TRBJ2-5, with D perhaps matching TRBD1 (5 bases). CDR1 and CDR2 (germline): WNHNN, SYGVQD (reference sequence). V was trimmed by 10 bases and J by 9 bases, leaving 9 bases between them. The length of the CDR3 is 9 residues.

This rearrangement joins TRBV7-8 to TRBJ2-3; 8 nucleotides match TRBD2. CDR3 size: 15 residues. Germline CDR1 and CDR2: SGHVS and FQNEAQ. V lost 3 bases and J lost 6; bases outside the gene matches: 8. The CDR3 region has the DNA TGTGCCAGCAGCTTCAAACTAGCGGCTAGGGATACGCAGTATTTT. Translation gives CASSFKLAARDTQYF. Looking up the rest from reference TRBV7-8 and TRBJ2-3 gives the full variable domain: GAGVSQSPRYKVAKRGQDVALRCDPISGHVSLFWYQQALGQGPEFLTYFQNEAQLDKSGLPSDRFFAERPEGSVSTLKIQRTQQEDSAVYLCASSFKLAARDTQYFGPGTRLTVL.

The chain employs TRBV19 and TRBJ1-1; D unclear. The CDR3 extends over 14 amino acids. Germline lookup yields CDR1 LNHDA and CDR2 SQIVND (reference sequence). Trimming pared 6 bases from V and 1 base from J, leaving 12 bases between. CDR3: CASSTGVGNTEAFF. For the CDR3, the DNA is TGTGCCAGTAGCACGGGTGTAGGGAACACTGAAGCTTTCTTT.

CDR3 sequence reads: CASRRQGYEQYF. The CDR3 region has the DNA TGTGCCAGCAGGAGACAGGGTTACGAGCAGTACTTC. The gene calls are TRBV2 and TRBJ2-7; 7 bases map to TRBD1. The J segment lost 4 bases and the V segment lost 6 bases, leaving 3 bases of the junction unmatched. There are 12 residues in the CDR3. Germline V gene data show CDR1 as SNHLY and CDR2 as FYNNEI.

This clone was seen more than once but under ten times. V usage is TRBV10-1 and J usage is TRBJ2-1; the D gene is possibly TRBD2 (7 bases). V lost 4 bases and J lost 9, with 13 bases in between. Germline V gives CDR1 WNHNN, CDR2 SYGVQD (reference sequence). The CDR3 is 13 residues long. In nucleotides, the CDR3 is TGCGCCAGCAGTGGGCGGGGGCCGGGTGAGCAGTTCTTC. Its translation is CASSGRGPGEQFF.

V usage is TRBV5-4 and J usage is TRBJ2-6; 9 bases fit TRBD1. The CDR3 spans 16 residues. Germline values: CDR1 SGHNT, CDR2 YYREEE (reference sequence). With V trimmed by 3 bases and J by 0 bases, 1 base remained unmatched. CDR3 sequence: CASSSGQGSGANVLTF. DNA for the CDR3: TGTGCCAGCAGCTCGGGACAGGGCTCTGGGGCCAACGTCCTGACTTTC.

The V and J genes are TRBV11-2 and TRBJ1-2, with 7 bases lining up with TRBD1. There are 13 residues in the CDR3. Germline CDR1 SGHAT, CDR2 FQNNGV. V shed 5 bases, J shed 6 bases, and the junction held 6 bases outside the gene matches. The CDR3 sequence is CASSHSTGNGYTF. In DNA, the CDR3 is TGTGCCAGCAGCCACTCGACAGGGAATGGCTACACCTTC. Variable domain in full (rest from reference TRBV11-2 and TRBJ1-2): EAGVAQSPRYKIIEKRQSVAFWCNPISGHATLYWYQQILGQGPKLLIQFQNNGVVDDSQLPKDRFSAERLKGVDSTLKIQPAKLEDSAVYLCASSHSTGNGYTFGSGTRLTVV.